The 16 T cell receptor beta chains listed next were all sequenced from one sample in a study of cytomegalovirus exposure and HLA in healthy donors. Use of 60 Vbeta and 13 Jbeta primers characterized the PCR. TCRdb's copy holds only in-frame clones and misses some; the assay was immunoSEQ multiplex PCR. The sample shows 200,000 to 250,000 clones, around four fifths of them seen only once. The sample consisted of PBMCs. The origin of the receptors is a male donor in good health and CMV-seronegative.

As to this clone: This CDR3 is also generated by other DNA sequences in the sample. This chain's CDR3 is CASSLGGSSYNEQFF. In DNA, the CDR3 is TGCGCCAGCAGCTTGGGTGGGAGCTCCTACAATGAGCAGTTCTTC. The gene calls are TRBV5-1 and TRBJ2-1, with D perhaps matching TRBD2 (5 bases). From germline, CDR1 is SGHRS and CDR2 YFSETQ. The CDR3 runs 15 residues. Trimming shortened V by 0 bases and J by 0 bases, and 7 bases separated the two germline ends.

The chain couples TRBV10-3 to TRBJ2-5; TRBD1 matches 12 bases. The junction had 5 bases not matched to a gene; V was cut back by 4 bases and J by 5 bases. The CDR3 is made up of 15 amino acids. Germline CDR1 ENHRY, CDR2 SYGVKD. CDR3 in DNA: TGTGCCATCAGTGGGGAGGGACAGGGGGCTGAGACCCAGTACTTC. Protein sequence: CAISGEGQGAETQYF.

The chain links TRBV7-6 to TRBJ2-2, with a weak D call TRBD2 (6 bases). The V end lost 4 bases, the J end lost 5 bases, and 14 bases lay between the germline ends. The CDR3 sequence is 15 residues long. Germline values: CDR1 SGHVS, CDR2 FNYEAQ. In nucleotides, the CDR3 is TGTGCCAGCAGCTCATACGGGACTCCGACCGGGGAGCTGTTTTTT. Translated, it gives CASSSYGTPTGELFF.

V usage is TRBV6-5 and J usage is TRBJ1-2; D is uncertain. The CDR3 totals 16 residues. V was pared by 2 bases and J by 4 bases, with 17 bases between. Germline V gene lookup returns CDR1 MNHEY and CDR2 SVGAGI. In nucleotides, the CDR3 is TGTGCCAGCAGTTACGGGCGCTCCAACCGGGGCTATGGCTACACCTTC. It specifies CASSYGRSNRGYGYTF.

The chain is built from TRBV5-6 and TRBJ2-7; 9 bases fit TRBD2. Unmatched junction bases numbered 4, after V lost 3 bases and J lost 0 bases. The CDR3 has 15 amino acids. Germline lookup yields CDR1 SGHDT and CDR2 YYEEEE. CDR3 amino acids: CASSWGSGSSYEQYF. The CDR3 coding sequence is TGTGCCAGCAGCTGGGGTAGCGGGAGCTCCTACGAGCAGTACTTC.

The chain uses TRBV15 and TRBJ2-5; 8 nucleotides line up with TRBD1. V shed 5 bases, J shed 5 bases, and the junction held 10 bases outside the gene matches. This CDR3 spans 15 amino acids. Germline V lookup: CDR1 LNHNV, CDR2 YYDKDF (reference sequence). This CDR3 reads CATSVSLTGDETQYF. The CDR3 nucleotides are TGTGCCACCAGCGTAAGTTTGACAGGGGACGAGACCCAGTACTTC.

The CDR3 nucleotides are TGTGCCAGCAGCTCCCGGGGTGACCTCACAGATACGCAGTATTTT. It specifies CASSSRGDLTDTQYF. This rearrangement joins TRBV7-9 to TRBJ2-3; D is perhaps TRBD2 (5 bases). Per the germline V gene, CDR1 is SEHNR and CDR2 is FQNEAQ (reference sequence). The length of the CDR3 is 15 residues. V was cut by 4 bases and J by 2 bases, with 13 bases left in between.

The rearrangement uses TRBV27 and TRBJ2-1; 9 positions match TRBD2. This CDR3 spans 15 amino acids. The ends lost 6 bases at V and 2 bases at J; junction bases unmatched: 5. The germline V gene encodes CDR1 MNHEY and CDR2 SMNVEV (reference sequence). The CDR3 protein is CASRLASGAYNEQFF. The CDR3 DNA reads TGTGCCAGCAGACTCGCTAGCGGGGCCTACAATGAGCAGTTCTTC.

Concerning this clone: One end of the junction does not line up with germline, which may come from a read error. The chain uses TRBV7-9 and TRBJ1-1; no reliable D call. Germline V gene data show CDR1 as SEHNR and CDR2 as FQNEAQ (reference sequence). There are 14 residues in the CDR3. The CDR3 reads CSSSLATGYTEAFF. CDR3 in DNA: TGTTCCAGCAGCTTAGCAACCGGTTACACTGAAGCTTTCTTT.

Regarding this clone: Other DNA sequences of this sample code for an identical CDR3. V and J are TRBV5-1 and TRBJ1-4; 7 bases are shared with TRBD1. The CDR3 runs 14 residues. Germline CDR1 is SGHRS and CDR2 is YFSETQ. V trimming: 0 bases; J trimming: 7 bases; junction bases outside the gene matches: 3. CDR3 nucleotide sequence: TGCGCCAGCAGCTTGGGACAGGGTGGTGAAAAACTGTTTTTT. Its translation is CASSLGQGGEKLFF.

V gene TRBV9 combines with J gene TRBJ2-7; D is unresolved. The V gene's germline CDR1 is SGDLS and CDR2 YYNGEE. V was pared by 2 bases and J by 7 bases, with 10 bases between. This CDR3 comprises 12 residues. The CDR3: CASSVTYGEQYF. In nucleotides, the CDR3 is TGTGCCAGCAGCGTGACTTACGGGGAGCAGTACTTC. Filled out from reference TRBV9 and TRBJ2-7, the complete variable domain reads DSGVTQTPKHLITATGQRVTLRCSPRSGDLSVYWYQQSLDQGLQFLIQYYNGEERAKGNILERFSAQQFPDLHSELNLSSLELGDSALYFCASSVTYGEQYFGPGTRLTVT.

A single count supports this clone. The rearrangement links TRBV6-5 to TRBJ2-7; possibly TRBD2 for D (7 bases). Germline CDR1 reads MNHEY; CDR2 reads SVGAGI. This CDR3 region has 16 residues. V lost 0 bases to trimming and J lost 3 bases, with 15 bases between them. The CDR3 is CASSYSLGGVDYEQYF. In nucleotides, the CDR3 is TGTGCCAGCAGTTACTCCCTAGGGGGGGTAGACTACGAGCAGTACTTC.

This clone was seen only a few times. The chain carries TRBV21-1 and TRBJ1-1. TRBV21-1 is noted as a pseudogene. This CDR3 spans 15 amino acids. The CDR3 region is CASSKDFGVDTEAFF. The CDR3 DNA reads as TGTGCCAGCAGCAAAGATTTCGGGGTGGACACTGAAGCTTTCTTT.

The CDR3 loop is CSVEGGAFGYTF. CDR3 in DNA: TGCAGCGTGGAGGGGGGGGCGTTTGGCTACACCTTC. The chain is built from TRBV29-1 and TRBJ1-2; weak D call: TRBD1 (6 bases). Germline values: CDR1 SQVTM, CDR2 ANQGSEA. The CDR3 totals 12 residues. V was shortened by 6 bases and J by 7 bases, with 15 bases between the two germline ends.

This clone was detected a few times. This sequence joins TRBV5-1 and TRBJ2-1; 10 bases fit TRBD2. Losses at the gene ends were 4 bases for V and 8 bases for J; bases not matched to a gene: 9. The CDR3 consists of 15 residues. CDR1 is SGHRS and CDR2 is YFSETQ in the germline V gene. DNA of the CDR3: TGCGCCAGCAGCCGGGCTAGCGGGAGAGGGGATGAGCAGTTCTTC. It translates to CASSRASGRGDEQFF.

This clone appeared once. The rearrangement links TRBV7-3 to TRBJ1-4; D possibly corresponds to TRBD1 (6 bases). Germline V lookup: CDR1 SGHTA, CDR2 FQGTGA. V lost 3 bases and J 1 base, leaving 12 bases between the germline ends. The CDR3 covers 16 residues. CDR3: CASSLTGYGTNEKLFF. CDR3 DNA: TGTGCCAGCAGCTTGACAGGATATGGAACTAATGAAAAACTGTTTTTT.